This entry describes one T cell receptor beta chain. Its target is not known. A junction boundary mismatches the germline segment, possibly from a read error. The data were taken from a study of blood T cells in healthy people across ages. Primers used in a second PCR of about 6 to 11 cycles were a sample-barcoded 5' primer and a J-beta primer mix. In TCRdb, the 5' RACE reads were re-called with MiXCR into one record per CDR3 protein. There are about 930,000 distinct CDR3 sequences in the sample; about 28% occur only once, and more than 8.5% lies in the top ten. Study-level points and caveats: Investigators viewed diversity estimates from one million T cells as underestimates, the study reported. Diversity was higher, and naive CD4+ cells more numerous, in long-lived donors than in aged donors.

This sample also appeared in a second study, on T cells of mothers and their children. That work states: Relative to unrelated pairs, biologically related mother-child dyads exhibited marginally greater, non-significant overlap.

The clonotype comes from a woman aged 40 to 50 in good health. The sample comprised blood.

The DNA of the CDR3 is TGCAGTGCTAGAGATTCCCCCAGGGCAGGCAATCAGCCTCAGCATTTT. Translated: CSARDSPRAGNQPQHF. The chain couples TRBV20-1 to TRBJ1-5, with D tentatively TRBD1 (5 bases). CDR3 length: 16 amino acids. In germline, CDR1 is DFQATT, CDR2 SNEGSKA (reference sequence).